Below, 30 T cell receptor beta chains from the same sample are listed, as sequenced in a study of T cell repertoires in cytomegalovirus infection. TCRdb analysed the reads with MiXCR anew, one entry per CDR3 protein. The top ten clones hold under 15% of a sample with around 800,000 distinct CDR3 sequences, about 31% of them seen once. No antigen is known for these receptors. This sample comprised cultured CD8+ T cells from PBMCs, obtained from culture after CMV antigen stimulation. These receptors were collected from a human donor in good health (CMV status not recorded). Some clones in this sample may be carry-over from other donors' samples.

This chain connects TRBV19 to TRBJ2-7; D uncertain. Trimming removed 10 bases from V and 3 bases from J, with 7 bases in between. This CDR3 is 10 amino acids long. Germline loops: CDR1 LNHDA, CDR2 SQIVND (reference sequence). CDR3 sequence (DNA): TGTGCCACCGGCGGCTACGAGCAGTACGTC. Translation: CATGGYEQYV.

The chain uses TRBV2 and TRBJ1-5, with D perhaps matching TRBD1 (6 bases). The CDR3 covers 15 residues. Between the trimmed V and J ends, which lost 3 bases and 7 bases, there was a span of 16 bases. CDR1 is SNHLY, CDR2 FYNNEI, per germline. The CDR3 region is CASSDYRGAGQPQHF. In nucleotides, the CDR3 is TGTGCCAGCAGTGACTATCGGGGGGCCGGGCAGCCCCAGCATTTT.

V gene TRBV5-1 combines with J gene TRBJ2-3; unclear D gene. Germline lookup yields CDR1 SGHRS and CDR2 YFSETQ. There are 15 residues in the CDR3. V shed 0 bases and J shed 0 bases, with 8 bases lying between them. The CDR3 DNA reads as TGCGCCAGCAGCTTGGACACCCCGAGCACAGATACGCAGTATTTT. It translates to CASSLDTPSTDTQYF.

DNA of the CDR3: TGTGCCATCAGTGGCGGAGGGACGAACACTGAAGCTTTCTTT. Its translation is CAISGGGTNTEAFF. The rearrangement joins TRBV10-3 to TRBJ1-1; D might be TRBD1 (5 bases). The V end lost 4 bases, the J end lost 1 base, and 10 bases lay between the germline ends. The CDR3 is made up of 14 amino acids. Per germline, CDR1 ENHRY and CDR2 SYGVKD.

In regard to this clonotype: A junction boundary mismatches the germline segment, possibly from a read error. The CDR3 here is CATGRLGNTGELFF. The DNA of the CDR3 is TGTGCCACCGGCAGACTAGGGAACACCGGGGAGCTGTTTTTT. The chain joins TRBV15 to TRBJ2-2; possibly TRBD2 for D (6 bases). The CDR3 runs to 14 residues. CDR1 LNHNV and CDR2 YYDKDF come from the germline V gene (reference sequence). Complete variable domain (other parts from reference TRBV15 and TRBJ2-2): DAMVIQNPRYQVTQFGKPVTLSCSQTLNHNVMYWYQQKSSQAPKLLFHYYDKDFNNEADTPDNFQSRRPNTSFCFLDIRSPGLGDTAMYLCATGRLGNTGELFFGEGSRLTVL.

This clonotype appeared a few times. V and J are TRBV11-1 and TRBJ2-1, with D perhaps being TRBD1 or TRBD2 (6 bases each). From germline, CDR1 is SGHAT and CDR2 FQDESV (reference sequence). V lost 0 bases and J 6 bases, leaving 15 bases between the germline ends. This CDR3 is built from 16 residues. CDR3 sequence: CASSLARGLRLNEQFF. The DNA of the CDR3 is TGTGCCAGCAGCTTAGCCCGGGGGCTACGGCTCAATGAGCAGTTCTTC. Full variable domain (rest looked up from reference TRBV11-1 and TRBJ2-1): EAEVAQSPRYKITEKSQAVAFWCDPISGHATLYWYRQILGQGPELLVQFQDESVVDDSQLPKDRFSAERLKGVDSTLKIQPAELGDSAMYLCASSLARGLRLNEQFFGPGTRLTVL.

The gene calls are TRBV5-1 and TRBJ2-7; D unresolved. Trimming took 4 bases from V and 0 from J, leaving 14 bases between them. The CDR3 contains 15 residues. Germline assignment: CDR1 SGHRS and CDR2 YFSETQ. The CDR3 DNA follows: TGCGCCAGCAGCGTCAGACGTACGAGCTCCTACGAGCAGTACTTC. Amino acids: CASSVRRTSSYEQYF.

A few counts support this clonotype. The V gene is TRBV19, the J gene TRBJ1-5, with D hard to call. Germline CDR1 LNHDA, CDR2 SQIVND (reference sequence). V was pared by 5 bases and J by 0 bases, with 11 bases between. This CDR3 is 15 amino acids long. The CDR3 DNA reads as TGTGCCAGTAGTCGCTCCTTTAATAGCAATCAGCCCCAGCATTTT. Residues: CASSRSFNSNQPQHF.

The genes are TRBV7-6 and TRBJ2-7; D possibly corresponds to TRBD2 (5 bases). V lost 1 base and J lost 3, with 19 bases in between. CDR1 is SGHVS, CDR2 FNYEAQ, per germline. This CDR3 has 17 residues. CDR3 bases: TGTGCCAGCAGCTTAGTATCTGACCCCAGCGGATTCTACGAGCAGTACTTC. It translates to CASSLVSDPSGFYEQYF.

The chain recombines TRBV11-3 with TRBJ2-2; 8 bases are shared with TRBD2. The CDR3 runs to 15 residues. With V trimmed by 5 bases and J by 4 bases, 6 bases remained unmatched. CDR1 SGHNT and CDR2 YENEEA come from the germline V gene. The CDR3 loop is CASSPTSVSTGELFF. The CDR3 DNA follows: TGTGCCAGCAGCCCGACTAGCGTGTCCACCGGGGAGCTGTTTTTT.

Comments on this clonotype: Being one base from a much bigger clone, this may be a read error. This chain connects TRBV7-2 to TRBJ2-6, with 10 bases identical to TRBD1. Looked up from germline, CDR1 is SGHTA and CDR2 is FQGNSA. This CDR3 contains 18 residues. This chain's CDR3 is CVSSLERTGGSGANVLTF. The CDR3 DNA is TGTGTCAGCAGCTTAGAACGGACAGGGGGCTCTGGGGCCAACGTCCTGACTTTC.

CDR3 in DNA: TGTGCCAGCAGCTTAAATTCTGTCCGGGGCCTTAATGAAAAACTGTTTTTT. Amino acids: CASSLNSVRGLNEKLFF. This chain links TRBV7-2 with TRBJ1-4; a possible D gene is TRBD1 (5 bases). Trimming took off 2 bases at V and 4 bases at J, with 17 bases between the two ends. This CDR3 is built from 17 residues. Germline V lookup: CDR1 SGHTA, CDR2 FQGNSA.

The V and J genes are TRBV7-9 and TRBJ2-5; D not resolved. Germline assignment: CDR1 SEHNR and CDR2 FQNEAQ (reference sequence). The CDR3 extends over 14 amino acids. The V and J ends lost 0 bases and 3 bases respectively, with 8 bases between them. CDR3 loop: CASSLAGTKETQYF. The CDR3 DNA reads TGTGCCAGCAGCTTAGCGGGCACTAAAGAGACCCAGTACTTC.

This clonotype occurred a few times. One end of the junction varies from germline; a read error may be responsible. The chain has TRBV7-7 and TRBJ2-3; TRBD2 aligns across 8 bases. Germline assignment: CDR1 SSHAT and CDR2 FNYEAQ (reference sequence). This CDR3 has 16 amino acids. In DNA form, the CDR3 reads TGTGCTAGCAGCTTTGTAGCGGGGTTATGCACAGATACGCAGTATTTT. It translates to CASSFVAGLCTDTQYF. Full variable domain (outside the CDR3, taken from reference TRBV7-7 and TRBJ2-3): GAGVSQSPRYKVTKRGQDVTLRCDPISSHATLYWYQQALGQGPEFLTYFNYEAQPDKSGLPSDRFSAERPEGSISTLTIQRTEQRDSAMYRCASSFVAGLCTDTQYFGPGTRLTVL.

This clonotype has a count of ten or more. The V and J genes are TRBV12-3 or TRBV12-4 and TRBJ1-1; 11 bases are a match to TRBD1. V was pared by 4 bases and J by 7 bases, with 2 bases of the junction left unmatched. CDR3 length equals 13 residues. The CDR3 region is CASSWTGGGEAFF. DNA for the CDR3: TGTGCCAGCAGTTGGACAGGGGGCGGTGAAGCTTTCTTT.

The gene calls are TRBV10-3 and TRBJ1-2; 8 bases fit TRBD1. J was trimmed by 1 base and V by 2 bases; bases with no gene match: 3. Germline loops: CDR1 ENHRY, CDR2 SYGVKD. The length of the CDR3 is 15 residues. The CDR3 loop reads CAISEAGQDNYGYTF. In DNA form, the CDR3 reads TGTGCCATCAGTGAGGCGGGACAGGATAACTATGGCTACACCTTC.

The chain combines TRBV20-1 with TRBJ1-6; D gene unclear. The CDR3 is 13 residues long. Germline CDR1 reads DFQATT; CDR2 reads SNEGSKA (reference sequence). The V end lost 1 base, the J end lost 3 bases, and 4 bases lay between the germline ends. CDR3 sequence (DNA): TGCAGTGCTAGAGGTTTCTATAATTCACCCCTCCACTTT. Translated, it gives CSARGFYNSPLHF.

This clonotype was seen more than once but under ten times. The chain combines TRBV19 with TRBJ2-1; no clear D. With 3 bases removed from V and 5 bases from J, the gap between germline ends came to 8 bases. CDR3 size: 13 residues. Germline assignment: CDR1 LNHDA and CDR2 SQIVND (reference sequence). The CDR3 DNA reads as TGTGCCAGTAGTATCACGGCGAACAATGAGCAGTTCTTC. Protein product: CASSITANNEQFF.

This clonotype was picked up one time. The chain employs TRBV27 and TRBJ1-3, with D possibly TRBD1 on 5 matching bases. With 8 bases removed from V and 0 bases from J, the gap between germline ends came to 14 bases. The CDR3 covers 15 residues. Germline-derived CDR1 and CDR2 are MNHEY and SMNVEV (reference sequence). The CDR3 coding sequence is TGTGCCAGCCCGCAGGAGGGGCCCTCTGGAAACACCATATATTTT. Encoded protein: CASPQEGPSGNTIYF.

The chain employs TRBV10-3 and TRBJ1-1; D remains ambiguous. The ends were cut back, 0 bases at V and 6 bases at J, with 11 bases in the middle. CDR3 length: 14 amino acids. Germline CDR1 reads ENHRY; CDR2 reads SYGVKD. The CDR3 is CAISESKKIPEAFF. The CDR3 DNA sequence: TGTGCCATCAGTGAGTCAAAGAAGATCCCTGAAGCTTTCTTT.

This clonotype was counted a few times. This chain uses TRBV2 with TRBJ2-7; D remains unclear. Trimming removed 6 bases at V and 0 bases at J, with 21 bases between. This CDR3 comprises 17 residues. Germline CDR1 and CDR2: SNHLY and FYNNEI. CDR3: CASSHDKEILSSYEQYF. CDR3 DNA sequence: TGTGCCAGCAGCCACGACAAAGAGATCCTTAGCTCCTACGAGCAGTACTTC. The complete variable domain, with remaining parts taken from reference TRBV2 and TRBJ2-7, reads EPEVTQTPSHQVTQMGQEVILRCVPISNHLYFYWYRQILGQKVEFLVSFYNNEISEKSEIFDDQFSVERPDGSNFTLKIRSTKLEDSAMYFCASSHDKEILSSYEQYFGPGTRLTVT.

This clonotype was recorded once. V and J are TRBV19 and TRBJ1-1; a weak D match, TRBD1 (5 bases). V dropped 6 bases and J dropped 7 bases, with 18 bases sitting between them. The V gene's germline CDR1 is LNHDA and CDR2 SQIVND (reference sequence). The CDR3 loop spans 14 amino acids. The CDR3 sequence is CASRSEVGDGEAFF. The CDR3 DNA is TGTGCCAGTAGATCGGAGGTGGGGGATGGTGAAGCTTTCTTT.

This clonotype was detected only a few times. The chain uses TRBV7-8 and TRBJ2-5; 9 bases are a match to TRBD2. This CDR3 comprises 15 residues. Per germline, CDR1 SGHVS and CDR2 FQNEAQ. Unmatched junction bases numbered 5, after V lost 2 bases and J lost 4 bases. CDR3 nucleotides: TGTGCCAGCAGCTTAAAACTAGCGGGTAGAGAGACCCAGTACTTC. This codes for CASSLKLAGRETQYF.

The chain links TRBV20-1 to TRBJ2-7; 7 positions agree with TRBD2. The CDR3 has 13 residues. Germline V gene data show CDR1 as DFQATT and CDR2 as SNEGSKA (reference sequence). Trimming cost V 4 bases and J 2 bases; bases outside gene matches: 5. The CDR3 DNA reads TGCAGTGCTACAACTAGCGAGACCTACGAGCAGTACGTC. It codes for CSATTSETYEQYV.

This clonotype was seen ten or more times. This chain links TRBV7-9 with TRBJ1-2; D might be TRBD1 (6 bases). The CDR3 contains 13 residues. Per germline, CDR1 SEHNR and CDR2 FQNEAQ (reference sequence). V lost 4 bases and J lost 6, with 12 bases in between. CDR3 sequence reads: CASSSIYRDGYTF. The CDR3 DNA reads TGTGCCAGCAGCTCCATTTACAGGGATGGCTACACCTTC.

The rearrangement links TRBV7-2 to TRBJ2-3; 7 bases line up with TRBD2. With 5 bases clipped from V and 6 bases from J, the junction kept 11 bases outside the gene matches. Germline V gene data show CDR1 as SGHTA and CDR2 as FQGNSA. This CDR3 has 15 amino acids. The CDR3 bases are TGTGCCAGCAGCCCGAACGGCTGGGGGGGGGATACGCAGTATTTT. Translating it yields CASSPNGWGGDTQYF.

This clonotype was observed a few times. V usage is TRBV2 and J usage is TRBJ2-7, with 8 bases aligning to TRBD1. The CDR3 contains 16 residues. After removal of 2 bases from V and 0 bases from J, the junction contained 6 bases not matched to a gene. In germline, CDR1 is SNHLY, CDR2 FYNNEI. CDR3 loop: CASSEIGTGNSYEQYF. CDR3 sequence (DNA): TGTGCCAGCAGTGAAATCGGGACAGGCAACTCCTACGAGCAGTACTTC.

The sample holds a few counts of this clonotype. This chain uses TRBV6-1 with TRBJ2-5, with D tentatively TRBD2 (5 bases). The germline CDR1 and CDR2 sequences are MNHNS and SASEGT. This CDR3 comprises 13 residues. V was shortened by 6 bases and J by 5 bases, with 13 bases between the two germline ends. The CDR3 here is CASRSLGRETQYF. Written as DNA, the CDR3 is TGTGCCAGCAGGTCACTAGGTCGGGAGACCCAGTACTTC.

This chain uses TRBV10-3 with TRBJ1-4; 10 bases map to TRBD1. The CDR3 length is 17 residues. Per germline, CDR1 ENHRY and CDR2 SYGVKD. J lost 7 bases, V lost 5 bases, and 13 bases had no gene match. The CDR3 DNA follows: TGTGCCATCAGTACCGGGACAGGGGCGAAAGAGGGTGAAAAACTGTTTTTT. Protein sequence: CAISTGTGAKEGEKLFF.

The V call is TRBV10-2, the J call TRBJ1-4, with D unclear. The CDR3 covers 14 residues. Germline V gene lookup returns CDR1 WSHSY and CDR2 SAAADI. V dropped 6 bases and J dropped 4 bases, with 12 bases sitting between them. The CDR3 nucleotides are TGCGCCAGCAGGGATGGGGTGGTTAATGAAAAACTGTTTTTT. Protein: CASRDGVVNEKLFF.